This T cell receptor beta chain is from a study of shared clonotypes between healthy human individuals. About the research overall: A donor's plate count was three for CD4 naive and three for CD4 memory; CD8 naive had two and CD8 memory one.

All donors were healthy HIV-negative adults lacking recent acute infections or vaccinations. Several immunoSEQ 96-well plates shared each subset's DNA, each plate a replicate. Only in-frame clones appear in the TCRdb table, and some are missing; sequencing was by immunoSEQ multiplex PCR. Altogether approximately 2,300,000 clones are present, about nine tenths being singletons, with the ten largest covering 0.37%. This CDR3 contains 14 residues. Unmatched junction bases numbered 4, after V lost 3 bases and J lost 3 bases. Per germline, CDR1 LNHDA and CDR2 SQIVND (reference sequence). The V and J genes are TRBV19 and TRBJ1-1, with TRBD1 identical over 7 bases. The sample was naive CD4+ T cells from PBMCs. The subset denotes: CD45RA+ positively selected. The sequence came from a man aged 18 to 35 in good health. Some clones in this sample may be carry-over from other donors' samples. The CDR3 sequence is CASSMRQGYTEAFF. The CDR3 bases are TGTGCCAGTAGTATGAGACAGGGTTACACTGAAGCTTTCTTT.